A selection of T cell receptor beta chains follows, all from one sample in a study of blood T cell repertoires in COVID-19. Data came from immunoSEQ multiplex PCR; TCRdb stores just in-frame clones and leaves some out. The repertoire holds some 150,000 clones, with 70% to 90% as singletons. Sequencing input: peripheral blood. All receptors come from a man in his 60s with acute or convalescent COVID-19. The CDR3 runs from the conserved cysteine through the conserved F or W. A D gene is named only where the DNA matches it firmly. Rows may omit the clone size; those that give it use once, few, many or a size class.

clone size	J gene	V gene	D gene	CDR3 DNA	CDR3 protein
-	TRBJ1-2	TRBV7-9	TRBD1	TGTGCCAGCACCCTGACAGGGTCAAACTATGGCTACACCTTC	CASTLTGSNYGYTF
-	TRBJ1-2	TRBV7-2	TRBD1	TGTGCCAGCAGAATACTGACAGGGGGCGATGGCTACACCTTC	CASRILTGGDGYTF
-	TRBJ2-3	TRBV6-5	-	TGTGCCAGCAGTTACAGCAGGGAGGCGCAGTATTTT	CASSYSREAQYF
-	TRBJ2-7	TRBV19	TRBD1	TGTGCCAGCCGCAGGGACAGGGGCCACGAGCAGTACTTC	CASRRDRGHEQYF
few	TRBJ1-3	TRBV6-5	TRBD1	TGTGCCAGCAGCCGGGACAGGGAGAGGTTGAACACCATATATTTT	CASSRDRERLNTIYF
-	TRBJ2-2	TRBV11-2	-	TGTGCCAGCAGCTTCGTCGGGGAGCTGTTTTTT	CASSFVGELFF
-	TRBJ1-6	TRBV15	TRBD1	TGTGCCACCGAGGGACAGGTTAATTCACCCCTCCACTTT	CATEGQVNSPLHF
-	TRBJ2-7	TRBV11-2	-	TGTGCCAGCAGCTTAGACCGGGGAGGTACCGAGCAGTACTTC	CASSLDRGGTEQYF
-	TRBJ2-3	TRBV7-6	-	TGTGCCAGCAGCTCCATTCAAGATACGCAGTATTTT	CASSSIQDTQYF
-	TRBJ1-4	TRBV2	-	TGTGCCAGCAGTAACAGGGCGGCAAGAGAAAAACTGTTTTTT	CASSNRAAREKLFF
-	TRBJ1-5	TRBV5-4	-	TGTGCCAGCAGCTACCGGACAGACAATCAGCCCCAGCATTTT	CASSYRTDNQPQHF
-	TRBJ1-3	TRBV12-5	-	TGTGCTAGTGGTCCGAGGACTGTTGGAAACACCATATATTTT	CASGPRTVGNTIYF
-	TRBJ1-1	TRBV7-3	-	TGTGCCAGCAGCTTAACGTTGCCAGGGGCCAACACTGAAGCTTTCTTT	CASSLTLPGANTEAFF
-	TRBJ1-3	TRBV3-1/TRBV3-2	-	TGTGCCAGCAGCTTCGGGTCAGCTGGAAACACCATATATTTT	CASSFGSAGNTIYF
-	TRBJ1-1	TRBV2	-	TGTGCCAGCGGGCAGGGGCTACGAAGGTCAGCTTTCTTT	CASGQGLRRSAFF
-	TRBJ1-2	TRBV18	-	TGTGCCAGCTCACCAGACGGGGAATTCTATGGCTACACCTTC	CASSPDGEFYGYTF
-	TRBJ2-2	TRBV6-5	TRBD2	TGTGCCATTGGGAGGGTTGGTAACACCGGGGAGCTGTTTTTT	CAIGRVGNTGELFF
-	TRBJ1-6	TRBV6-5	-	TGTGCCAGCAGCCTAAACCGTCGAGGTTCACCCCTCCACTTT	CASSLNRRGSPLHF
-	TRBJ2-7	TRBV9	-	TGTGCCAGCAGCGTAGAACTAGCTTCCGACGAGCAGTACTTC	CASSVELASDEQYF
-	TRBJ1-5	TRBV15	TRBD1	TGTGCCACCAGCAGAGGTGGGGACAGGGGCCGTCAGCCCCAGCATTTT	CATSRGGDRGRQPQHF
-	TRBJ2-7	TRBV7-8	TRBD2	TGTGCCAGCAGCCTAGCGGGGGGAAGAAACGAGCAGTACTTC	CASSLAGGRNEQYF
-	TRBJ2-2	TRBV6-2/TRBV6-3	TRBD2	TGTGCCAGCAGTAAGACTAGCGGGGGGCCCGGGGAGCTGTTTTTT	CASSKTSGGPGELFF
-	TRBJ1-2	TRBV10-3	TRBD1	TGTGCCACGCAGTCTGAACAGGGGGCGTACTATGGCTACACCTTC	CATQSEQGAYYGYTF
-	TRBJ2-3	TRBV6-7	TRBD2	TGTGCCAGCAGTTACCGGCGGACTAGGGTTGGAGATACGCAGTATTTT	CASSYRRTRVGDTQYF
-	TRBJ1-1	TRBV20-1	-	TGCAGTGCTAGTACTTGGAACACTGAAGCTTTCTTT	CSASTWNTEAFF
once	TRBJ1-3	TRBV5-4	TRBD1	TGTGCCAGCAGCCTGGGACAGGGTCGGTCTGGAAACACCATATATTTT	CASSLGQGRSGNTIYF
-	TRBJ1-1	TRBV25-1	TRBD1	TGTGCCAGCAGTGAAGAGACAGGGATGAACACTGAAGCTTTCTTT	CASSEETGMNTEAFF
-	TRBJ1-1	TRBV15	-	TGTGCCACCAGCAGAGTCTCCAACACTGAAGCTTTCTTT	CATSRVSNTEAFF
few	TRBJ2-1	TRBV19	TRBD1	TGTGCCAGTAGTCCGAGAGGACAGGGGGCTATTAGCTCCTACAATGAGCAGTTCTTC	CASSPRGQGAISSYNEQFF
few	TRBJ2-2	TRBV9	-	TGTGCCAGCAGCGTAGAAGGGGGAAGCGGGGAGCTGTTTTTT	CASSVEGGSGELFF
-	TRBJ1-1	TRBV7-2	TRBD1	TGTGCCAGCAGCCCAGGGGGAACCATGAACACTGAAGCTTTCTTT	CASSPGGTMNTEAFF
-	TRBJ2-7	TRBV11-2	TRBD1	TGTGCCAGCAGCTCTACAGGGGGTCGAGGTAGCGAGCAGTACTTC	CASSSTGGRGSEQYF
once	TRBJ1-2	TRBV3-1/TRBV3-2	-	TGTGCCAGCAGGGCCGGAGGCAGCTACTATGGCTACACCTTC	CASRAGGSYYGYTF
-	TRBJ1-4	TRBV7-9	-	TGTGCCAGCAGCTTAGATGGGCAGTTTAATGAAAAACTGTTTTTT	CASSLDGQFNEKLFF
-	TRBJ1-2	TRBV6-2/TRBV6-3	-	TGTGCCAGCAGTTACAGTCTCGGGGGCTATGGCTACACCTTC	CASSYSLGGYGYTF
-	TRBJ1-6	TRBV14	-	TGTGCCAGCAGCCAGAGCCTAGGGAGCTCCTATAATTCACCCCTCCACTTT	CASSQSLGSSYNSPLHF
-	TRBJ2-7	TRBV4-1	-	TGCGCCAGCAGCCACGATACCACTAGATCCGAGCAGTACTTC	CASSHDTTRSEQYF
once	TRBJ1-1	TRBV5-1	-	TGCGCCAGCAGCTTGTCGCGGACTATGAACACTGAAGCTTTCTTT	CASSLSRTMNTEAFF
-	TRBJ1-2	TRBV7-2	-	TGTGCCAGCAGCCCAGGGGTGGGACCATTTTATGGCTACACCTTC	CASSPGVGPFYGYTF
-	TRBJ2-7	TRBV6-2/TRBV6-3	TRBD1	TGTGCCAGCAGTTACACGGTAACAGGGGGCCCCTACGAGCAGTACTTC	CASSYTVTGGPYEQYF
-	TRBJ1-3	TRBV7-6	-	TGTGCCAGCAGCTTTGCTCTCGGAGCGGGAAACACCATATATTTT	CASSFALGAGNTIYF
-	TRBJ1-3	TRBV7-8	TRBD1	TGTGCCAGCAGCTTAGGACAGGGGATTACTGGAAACACCATATATTTT	CASSLGQGITGNTIYF
-	TRBJ2-1	TRBV11-2	TRBD1	TGTGCCAGCAGTCTACAGGGGGGCCCGGGCAATGAGCAGTTCTTC	CASSLQGGPGNEQFF
-	TRBJ2-1	TRBV7-9	-	TGTGCCAGCAGCCTATCTACGGGGGTCATCAATGAGCAGTTCTTC	CASSLSTGVINEQFF
-	TRBJ1-2	TRBV6-5	TRBD1	TGTGCCAGCAGTTACTCGAAGGGGGCAGACTATGGCTACACCTTC	CASSYSKGADYGYTF
-	TRBJ2-7	TRBV2	-	TGTGCCAGCAATTACAGGGAGAGCTCCTACGAGCAGTACTTC	CASNYRESSYEQYF
-	TRBJ1-6	TRBV10-3	TRBD1	TGTGCCATCAGCGGGACAGGGGATTCACCCCTCCACTTT	CAISGTGDSPLHF
-	TRBJ1-4	TRBV12-5	-	TGTGCTAGTGGTTTGGGGACAGCAACTAATGAAAAACTGTTTTTT	CASGLGTATNEKLFF
-	TRBJ1-2	TRBV5-1	-	TGCGCCAGCAGCTTGGCTCTCGAGGTAGTATATGGCTACACCTTC	CASSLALEVVYGYTF